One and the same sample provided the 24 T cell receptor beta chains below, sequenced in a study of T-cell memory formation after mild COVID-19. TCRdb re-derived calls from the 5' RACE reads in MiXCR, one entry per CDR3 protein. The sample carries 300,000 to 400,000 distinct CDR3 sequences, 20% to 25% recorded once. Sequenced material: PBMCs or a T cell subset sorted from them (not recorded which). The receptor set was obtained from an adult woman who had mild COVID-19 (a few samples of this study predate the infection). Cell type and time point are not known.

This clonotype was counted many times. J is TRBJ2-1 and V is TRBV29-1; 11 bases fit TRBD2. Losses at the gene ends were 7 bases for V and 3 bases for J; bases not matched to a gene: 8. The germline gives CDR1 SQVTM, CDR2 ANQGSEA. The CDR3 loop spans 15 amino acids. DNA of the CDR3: TGCAGCGAGCGTCCCCTAGCGGGAGGCTACAATGAGCAGTTCTTC. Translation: CSERPLAGGYNEQFF.

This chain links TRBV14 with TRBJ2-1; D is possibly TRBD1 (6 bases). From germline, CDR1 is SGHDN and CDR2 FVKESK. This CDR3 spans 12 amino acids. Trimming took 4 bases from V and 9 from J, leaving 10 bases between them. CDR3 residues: CASSRGRLEQFF. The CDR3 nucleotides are TGTGCCAGCAGCCGGGGGCGGCTTGAGCAGTTCTTC.

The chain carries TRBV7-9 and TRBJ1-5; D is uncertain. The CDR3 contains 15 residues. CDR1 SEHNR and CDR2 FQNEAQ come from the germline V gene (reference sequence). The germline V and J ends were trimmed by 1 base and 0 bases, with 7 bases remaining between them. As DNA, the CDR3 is TGTGCCAGCAGCTTAGGAGGCTATAGCAATCAGCCCCAGCATTTT. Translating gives CASSLGGYSNQPQHF. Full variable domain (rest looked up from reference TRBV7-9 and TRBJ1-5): DTGVSQNPRHKITKRGQNVTFRCDPISEHNRLYWYRQTLGQGPEFLTYFQNEAQLEKSRLLSDRFSAERPKGSFSTLEIQRTEQGDSAMYLCASSLGGYSNQPQHFGDGTRLSIL.

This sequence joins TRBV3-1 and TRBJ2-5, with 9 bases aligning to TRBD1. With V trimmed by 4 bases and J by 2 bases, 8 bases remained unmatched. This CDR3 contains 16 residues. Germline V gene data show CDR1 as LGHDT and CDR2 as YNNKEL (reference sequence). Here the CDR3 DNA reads TGTGCCAGCAGCCTTTGGACAGGGGTATTGCAAGAGACCCAGTACTTC. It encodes CASSLWTGVLQETQYF.

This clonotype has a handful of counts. DNA for the CDR3: TGTGCCAGCAGTTACAGCCTAGCCTACGAGCAGTACTTC. Protein: CASSYSLAYEQYF. This sequence joins TRBV6-5 and TRBJ2-7; no reliable D call. Per the germline V gene, CDR1 is MNHEY and CDR2 is SVGAGI. The CDR3 spans 13 residues. V lost 2 bases to trimming and J lost 2 bases, with 7 bases between them.

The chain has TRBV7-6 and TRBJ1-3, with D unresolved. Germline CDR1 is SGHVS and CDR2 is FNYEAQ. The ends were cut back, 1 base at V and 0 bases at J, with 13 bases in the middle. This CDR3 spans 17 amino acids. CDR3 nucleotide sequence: TGTGCCAGCAGCTTAGTTCCAGCCACGGACTCTGGAAACACCATATATTTT. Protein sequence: CASSLVPATDSGNTIYF.

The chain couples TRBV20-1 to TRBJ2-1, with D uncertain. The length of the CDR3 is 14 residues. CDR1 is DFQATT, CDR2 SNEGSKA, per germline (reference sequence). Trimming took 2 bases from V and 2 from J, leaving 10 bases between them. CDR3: CSARPSGPYNEQFF. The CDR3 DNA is TGCAGTGCTAGACCCTCCGGGCCCTACAATGAGCAGTTCTTC.

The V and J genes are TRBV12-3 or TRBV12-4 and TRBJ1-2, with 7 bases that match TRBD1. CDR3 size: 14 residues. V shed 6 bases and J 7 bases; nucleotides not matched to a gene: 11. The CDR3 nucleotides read TGTGCCAGCAGCTCCACGACAGGGAGGAGTGGCTACACCTTC. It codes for CASSSTTGRSGYTF.

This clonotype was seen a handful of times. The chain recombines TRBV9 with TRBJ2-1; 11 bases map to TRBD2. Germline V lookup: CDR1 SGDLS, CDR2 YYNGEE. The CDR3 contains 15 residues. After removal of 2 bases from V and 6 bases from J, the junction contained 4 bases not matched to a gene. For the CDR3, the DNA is TGTGCCAGCAGCGTGACTAGCGGGACCTCCAATGAGCAGTTCTTC. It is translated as CASSVTSGTSNEQFF.

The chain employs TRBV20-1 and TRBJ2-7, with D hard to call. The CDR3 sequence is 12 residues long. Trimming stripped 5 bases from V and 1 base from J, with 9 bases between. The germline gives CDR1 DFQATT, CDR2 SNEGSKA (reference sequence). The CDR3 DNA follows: TGCAGTGCTCTCGCGGTTTCCTACGAGCAGTACTTC. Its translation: CSALAVSYEQYF.

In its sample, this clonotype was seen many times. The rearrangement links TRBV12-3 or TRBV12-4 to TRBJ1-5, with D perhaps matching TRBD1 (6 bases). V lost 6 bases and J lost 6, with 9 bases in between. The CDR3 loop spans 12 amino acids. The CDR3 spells CASRKGGQPQHF. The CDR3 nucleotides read TGTGCCAGCAGAAAGGGGGGTCAGCCCCAGCATTTT.

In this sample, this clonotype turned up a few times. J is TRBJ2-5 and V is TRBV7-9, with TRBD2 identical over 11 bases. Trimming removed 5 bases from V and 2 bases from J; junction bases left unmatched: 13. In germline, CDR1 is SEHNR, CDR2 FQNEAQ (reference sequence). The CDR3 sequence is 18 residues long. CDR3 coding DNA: TGTGCCAGCAGCCTGGAGGGAGTGGGACTAGCGGTTCAAGAGACCCAGTACTTC. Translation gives CASSLEGVGLAVQETQYF. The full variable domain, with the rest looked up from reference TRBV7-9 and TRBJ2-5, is DTGVSQNPRHKITKRGQNVTFRCDPISEHNRLYWYRQTLGQGPEFLTYFQNEAQLEKSRLLSDRFSAERPKGSFSTLEIQRTEQGDSAMYLCASSLEGVGLAVQETQYFGPGTRLLVL.

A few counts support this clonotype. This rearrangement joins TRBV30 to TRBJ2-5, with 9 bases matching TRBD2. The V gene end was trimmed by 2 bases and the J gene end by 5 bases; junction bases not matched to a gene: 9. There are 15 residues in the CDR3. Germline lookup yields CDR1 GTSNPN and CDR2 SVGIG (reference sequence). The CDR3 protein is CAWSSSAGGPETQYF. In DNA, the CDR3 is TGTGCCTGGAGTAGCTCGGCGGGGGGGCCGGAGACCCAGTACTTC.

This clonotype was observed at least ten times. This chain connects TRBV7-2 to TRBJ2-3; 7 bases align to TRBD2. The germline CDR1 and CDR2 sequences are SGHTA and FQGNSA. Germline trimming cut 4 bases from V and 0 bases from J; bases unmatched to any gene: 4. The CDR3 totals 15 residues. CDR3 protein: CASSSLAASTDTQYF. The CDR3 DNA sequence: TGTGCCAGCAGCTCCCTAGCGGCTAGCACAGATACGCAGTATTTT.

The CDR3 DNA follows: TGCGCCAGCAGTCCTCAGATCGGTGAAGCTTTCTTT. Residues: CASSPQIGEAFF. V is TRBV4-1 and J is TRBJ1-1; D uncertain. V lost 6 bases, J lost 7 bases, and 12 bases lay in between. CDR3 length: 12 amino acids. Germline V lookup: CDR1 MGHRA, CDR2 YSYEKL.

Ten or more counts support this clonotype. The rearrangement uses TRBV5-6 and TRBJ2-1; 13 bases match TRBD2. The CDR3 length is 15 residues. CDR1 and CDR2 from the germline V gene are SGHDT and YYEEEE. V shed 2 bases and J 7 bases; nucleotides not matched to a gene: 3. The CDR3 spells CASSFRTSGRNEQFF. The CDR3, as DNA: TGTGCCAGCAGCTTCCGGACTAGCGGGAGAAATGAGCAGTTCTTC.

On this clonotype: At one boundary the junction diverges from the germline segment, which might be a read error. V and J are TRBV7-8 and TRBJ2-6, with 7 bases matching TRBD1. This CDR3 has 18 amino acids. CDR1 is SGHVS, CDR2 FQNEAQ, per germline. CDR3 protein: CASSLAGTAYSGANVLTF. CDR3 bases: TGTGCCAGCAGCTTAGCCGGGACAGCCTACTCTGGGGCTAACGTCCTGACTTTC.

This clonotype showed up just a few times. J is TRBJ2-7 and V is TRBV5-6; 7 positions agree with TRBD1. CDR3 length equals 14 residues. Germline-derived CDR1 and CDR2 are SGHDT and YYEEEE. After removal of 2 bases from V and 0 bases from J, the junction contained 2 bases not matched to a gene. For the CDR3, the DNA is TGTGCCAGCAGCTTCGGGACAGACTCCTACGAGCAGTACTTC. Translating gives CASSFGTDSYEQYF.

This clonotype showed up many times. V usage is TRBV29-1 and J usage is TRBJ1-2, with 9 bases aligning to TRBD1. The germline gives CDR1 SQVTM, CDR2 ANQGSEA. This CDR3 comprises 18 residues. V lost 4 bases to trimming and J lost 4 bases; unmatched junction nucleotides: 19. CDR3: CSVGDVRGQGTPGYGYTF. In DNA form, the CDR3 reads TGCAGCGTTGGTGACGTCCGGGGACAGGGAACCCCTGGCTATGGCTACACCTTC.

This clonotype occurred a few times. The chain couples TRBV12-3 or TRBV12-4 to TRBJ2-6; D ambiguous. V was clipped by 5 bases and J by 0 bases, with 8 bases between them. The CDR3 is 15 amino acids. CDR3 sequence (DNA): TGTGCCAGCAGTAAGGGTAGCTCTGGGGCCAACGTCCTGACTTTC. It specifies CASSKGSSGANVLTF.

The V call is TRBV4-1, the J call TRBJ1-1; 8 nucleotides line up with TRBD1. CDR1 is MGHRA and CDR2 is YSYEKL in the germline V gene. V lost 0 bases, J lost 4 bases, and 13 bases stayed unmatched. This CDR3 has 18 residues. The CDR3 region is CASSQDSRPDRGFTEAFF. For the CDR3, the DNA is TGCGCCAGCAGCCAAGATAGTCGGCCCGACAGGGGATTCACTGAAGCTTTCTTT.

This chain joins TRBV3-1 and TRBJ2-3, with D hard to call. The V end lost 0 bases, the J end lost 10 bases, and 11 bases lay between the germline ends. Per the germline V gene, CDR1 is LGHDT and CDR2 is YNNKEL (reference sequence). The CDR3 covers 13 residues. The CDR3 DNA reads TGTGCCAGCAGCCAAGATCGGTTCCTTGCGCAGTATTTT. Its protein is CASSQDRFLAQYF.

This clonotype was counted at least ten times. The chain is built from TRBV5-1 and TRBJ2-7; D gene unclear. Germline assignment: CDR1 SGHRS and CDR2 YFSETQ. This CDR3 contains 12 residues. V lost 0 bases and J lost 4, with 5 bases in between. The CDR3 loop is CASSLEGYEQYF. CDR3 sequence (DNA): TGCGCCAGCAGCTTGGAAGGGTACGAGCAGTACTTC.

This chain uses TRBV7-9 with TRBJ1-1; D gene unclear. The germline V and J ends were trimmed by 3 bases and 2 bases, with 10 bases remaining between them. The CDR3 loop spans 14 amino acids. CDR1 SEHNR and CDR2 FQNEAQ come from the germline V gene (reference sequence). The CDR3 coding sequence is TGTGCCAGCAGCTTCGCGACCCAAAACACTGAAGCTTTCTTT. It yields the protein CASSFATQNTEAFF.